This entry concerns a single T cell receptor (beta chain). Other nucleotide sequences from this sample produce the same CDR3. This specimen comes from a study of shared clonotypes between healthy human individuals. TCRdb's table, derived via immunoSEQ multiplex PCR, lists solely in-frame clones and lacks some. The data show a few million clones, approximately 94% seen once. This CDR3 has 14 residues. Germline assignment: CDR1 LNHDA and CDR2 SQIVND (reference sequence). The V end lost 3 bases, the J end lost 1 base, and 8 bases lay between the germline ends. Sequencing was done on a sample of naive CD4+ T cells sorted from blood. Subset denoted: CD45RA+ positively selected. The receptor was derived from a man younger than 35 in good health. This chain joins TRBV19 and TRBJ2-3; no reliable D call. CDR3 amino acids: CASSILDRTDTQYF. The CDR3 region has the DNA TGTGCCAGTAGTATCCTGGACCGCACAGATACGCAGTATTTT. The whole variable domain, filled in from reference TRBV19 and TRBJ2-3, reads DGGITQSPKYLFRKEGQNVTLSCEQNLNHDAMYWYRQDPGQGLRLIYYSQIVNDFQKGDIAEGYSVSREKKESFPLTVTSAQKNPTAFYLCASSILDRTDTQYFGPGTRLTVL.